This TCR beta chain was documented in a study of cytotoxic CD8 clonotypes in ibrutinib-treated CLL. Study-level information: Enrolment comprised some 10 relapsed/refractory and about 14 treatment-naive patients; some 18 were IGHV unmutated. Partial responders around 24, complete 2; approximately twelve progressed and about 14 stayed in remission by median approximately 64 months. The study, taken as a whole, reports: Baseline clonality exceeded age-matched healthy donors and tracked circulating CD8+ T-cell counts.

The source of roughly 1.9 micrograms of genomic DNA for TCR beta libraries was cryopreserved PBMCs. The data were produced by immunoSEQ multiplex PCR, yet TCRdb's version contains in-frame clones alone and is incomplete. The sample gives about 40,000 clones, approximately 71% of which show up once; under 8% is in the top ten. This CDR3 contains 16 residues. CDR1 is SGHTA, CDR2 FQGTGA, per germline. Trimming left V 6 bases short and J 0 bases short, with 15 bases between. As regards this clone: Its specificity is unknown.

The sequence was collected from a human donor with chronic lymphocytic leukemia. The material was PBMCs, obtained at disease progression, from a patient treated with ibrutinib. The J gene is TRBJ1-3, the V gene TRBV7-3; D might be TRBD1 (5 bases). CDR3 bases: TGTGCCAGCAGTTGGGGACCGAATGTCTCTGGAAACACCATATATTTT. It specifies CASSWGPNVSGNTIYF.